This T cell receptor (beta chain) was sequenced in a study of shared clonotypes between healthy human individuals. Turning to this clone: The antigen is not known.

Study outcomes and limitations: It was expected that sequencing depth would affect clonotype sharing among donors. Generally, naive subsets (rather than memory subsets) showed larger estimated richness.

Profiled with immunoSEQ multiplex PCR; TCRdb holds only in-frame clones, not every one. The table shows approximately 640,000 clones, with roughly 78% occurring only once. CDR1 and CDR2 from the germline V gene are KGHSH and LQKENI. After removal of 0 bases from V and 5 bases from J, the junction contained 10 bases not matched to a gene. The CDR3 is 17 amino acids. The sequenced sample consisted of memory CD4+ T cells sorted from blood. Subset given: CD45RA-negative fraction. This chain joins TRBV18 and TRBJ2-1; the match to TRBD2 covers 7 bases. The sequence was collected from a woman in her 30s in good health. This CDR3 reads CASSPPSKAGLDNEQFF. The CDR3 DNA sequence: TGTGCCAGCTCACCACCGAGCAAGGCTGGACTAGACAATGAGCAGTTCTTC.